Detailed here is one T cell receptor (beta chain). The CDR3 contains 15 residues. The germline V gene encodes CDR1 MDHEN and CDR2 SYDVKM. V shed 4 bases and J shed 0 bases, with 10 bases lying between them. The sample belongs to a study of blood T cell repertoires in COVID-19. At the level of the study: Whether acute or convalescent, the COVID-19 samples came from the United States, Italy and Spain. Sources were T cells, B-cell-depleted T cells, or PBMCs; the material itself was cDNA or gDNA.

Per the authors' pipeline: Reference gene primer amplification gave nucleated cell count estimates. Libraries were prepared by immunoSEQ multiplex PCR; TCRdb keeps only in-frame clonotypes and omits some of them. The V and J calls and clone size come from that table; D and trimming were worked out from the DNA. The sample yields about 47,000 clones, around 81% seen once. The origin of this receptor is a man between 65 and 85 years old with active COVID-19. V gene TRBV28 combines with J gene TRBJ1-5; D is unresolved. The sample was peripheral blood. The CDR3 DNA is TGTGCCAGCAGTTCGTCCACAAATAGCAATCAGCCCCAGCATTTT. Residues: CASSSSTNSNQPQHF.